This is a list of T cell receptor beta chains from one sample in a study of chemoradiotherapy in HPV16-positive cancers. TCRdb's copy holds only in-frame clones and misses some; the assay was immunoSEQ multiplex PCR. The table has roughly 21,000 clones, around 86% seen once; the top ten hold approximately 5%. The source was blood, collected from a patient who underwent chemoradiotherapy. The receptors come from a human donor with HPV-associated anogenital cancer. The CDR3 runs from the conserved cysteine through the conserved F or W. The D gene is left open where the match is weak. Some rows mark clone size as missing; the rest say once, few, many or name a class of expanded clone.

j_call,v_call,clone_size,d_call,cdr3_aa,cdr3_nt
TRBJ1-1,TRBV6-5,-,-,CASTPSSGEAFF,TGTGCCAGCACCCCAAGTTCTGGTGAAGCTTTCTTT
TRBJ1-1,TRBV30,few,-,CAWSVTLNTEAFF,TGTGCCTGGAGTGTAACATTGAACACTGAAGCTTTCTTT
TRBJ2-2,TRBV6-4,-,-,CASSRDPFGELFF,TGTGCCAGCAGTCGGGACCCCTTCGGGGAGCTGTTTTTT
TRBJ1-3,TRBV19,-,-,CASSSRQGISGNTIYF,TGTGCCAGTAGTAGTCGGCAGGGGATCTCTGGAAACACCATATATTTT
TRBJ2-2,TRBV7-2,-,TRBD2,CASRLGRTSGQDTGELFF,TGTGCCAGCAGACTCGGCCGGACTAGCGGGCAAGACACCGGGGAGCTGTTTTTT
TRBJ1-1,TRBV15,once,-,CATSGTGPNTEAFF,TGTGCCACCAGCGGAACAGGGCCCAACACTGAAGCTTTCTTT
TRBJ2-7,TRBV11-2,-,-,CASSEAVSDEQYF,TGTGCCAGCAGCGAGGCAGTATCAGACGAGCAGTACTTC
TRBJ2-3,TRBV30,-,-,CAWSVLAANTQYF,TGTGCCTGGAGTGTATTGGCCGCGAATACGCAGTATTTT
TRBJ1-1,TRBV29-1,-,-,CSVNAWAGEAFF,TGCAGCGTCAACGCCTGGGCAGGTGAAGCTTTCTTT
TRBJ2-1,TRBV9,-,TRBD2,CASSATSGGTNEQFF,TGTGCCAGCAGCGCGACTAGCGGGGGGACCAATGAGCAGTTCTTC
TRBJ2-5,TRBV7-2,-,TRBD1,CASSFRTGSRETQYF,TGTGCCAGCAGCTTCAGGACAGGGAGCCGAGAGACCCAGTACTTC
TRBJ2-3,TRBV12-5,-,-,CASAQRLADTQYF,TGTGCTAGTGCGCAGAGGCTGGCAGATACGCAGTATTTT
TRBJ1-3,TRBV30,-,-,CAWFPVEFGGNTIYF,TGTGCCTGGTTCCCAGTCGAGTTTGGAGGAAACACCATATATTTT
TRBJ2-1,TRBV5-1,-,TRBD2,CASSSGTSGANEQFF,TGCGCCAGCAGCTCCGGGACTAGCGGGGCCAATGAGCAGTTCTTC
TRBJ2-1,TRBV21-1,-,-,CASSQPGQGPHWSVGEQFF,TGTGCCAGCAGCCAACCGGGACAGGGGCCCCACTGGTCGGTTGGTGAGCAGTTCTTC
TRBJ2-7,TRBV27,-,TRBD2,CASTGTSGSLSEQYF,TGTGCCAGCACCGGGACTAGCGGGAGTTTGAGCGAGCAGTACTTC
TRBJ2-7,TRBV2,few,-,CASSPFLGTSYEQYF,TGTGCCAGCAGTCCGTTCCTGGGGACCTCCTACGAGCAGTACTTC
TRBJ2-7,TRBV5-6,once,-,CASSRAQLGTFTPYEQYF,TGTGCCAGCAGCCGGGCCCAACTGGGGACTTTCACCCCCTACGAGCAGTACTTC
TRBJ2-1,TRBV5-6,-,-,CASGSSYNEQFF,TGTGCCAGCGGGAGCTCCTACAATGAGCAGTTCTTC
TRBJ2-7,TRBV19,-,TRBD1,CASSRDRFGEQYF,TGTGCCAGTAGCAGGGACAGGTTTGGTGAGCAGTACTTC
TRBJ2-5,TRBV6-1,once,-,CASSLDYGGRETQYF,TGTGCCAGCAGCCTTGACTATGGGGGTAGAGAGACCCAGTACTTC
TRBJ1-1,TRBV29-1,-,-,CSVFEYTEAFF,TGCAGCGTTTTCGAGTACACTGAAGCTTTCTTT
TRBJ2-5,TRBV6-1,-,-,CASSPGSRETQYF,TGTGCCAGCAGTCCGGGATCTAGGGAGACCCAGTACTTC
TRBJ1-3,TRBV30,few,TRBD1,CAWNLRDRSSGNTIYF,TGTGCCTGGAACCTACGGGACAGGTCTTCGGGAAACACCATATATTTT
TRBJ1-5,TRBV19,-,TRBD1,CASSPGQGALGQPQHF,TGTGCCAGTAGCCCCGGACAGGGGGCCTTAGGTCAGCCCCAGCATTTT
TRBJ1-5,TRBV30,-,-,CAWSVRGSQPQHF,TGTGCCTGGAGTGTACGGGGGAGTCAGCCCCAGCATTTT
TRBJ2-2,TRBV27,-,-,CASSPGLPTGELFF,TGTGCCAGCAGTCCCGGACTCCCAACCGGGGAGCTGTTTTTT
TRBJ2-3,TRBV9,-,TRBD2,CASSVMGGASDTQYF,TGTGCCAGCAGCGTAATGGGAGGGGCCTCAGATACGCAGTATTTT
TRBJ2-7,TRBV19,-,-,CASSQTGIPSYEQYF,TGTGCCAGTAGTCAGACAGGCATCCCGTCCTACGAGCAGTACTTC
TRBJ2-5,TRBV7-2,-,-,CASSRGTGETQYF,TGTGCCAGCAGCCGGGGAACCGGGGAGACCCAGTACTTC
TRBJ1-4,TRBV9,-,-,CASSPSIGGEKLFF,TGTGCCAGCAGCCCCTCGATAGGGGGAGAAAAACTGTTTTTT
TRBJ2-6,TRBV19,-,-,CASRTRDGRSGANVLTF,TGTGCCAGTAGAACAAGGGACGGACGATCTGGGGCCAACGTCCTGACTTTC
TRBJ2-3,TRBV9,-,-,CASSEAGTPSTDTQYF,TGTGCCAGCAGCGAAGCCGGGACACCTAGCACAGATACGCAGTATTTT
TRBJ2-5,TRBV7-2,-,TRBD1,CASSPRTGKETQYF,TGTGCCAGCAGCCCGCGGACAGGGAAAGAGACCCAGTACTTC
TRBJ2-1,TRBV7-8,-,TRBD1,CATKLGTVNEQFF,TGTGCCACTAAGCTTGGGACAGTCAATGAGCAGTTCTTC
TRBJ2-7,TRBV9,-,-,CASSVGVEAYEQYF,TGTGCCAGCAGCGTAGGGGTCGAGGCCTACGAGCAGTACTTC
TRBJ2-7,TRBV23-1,once,-,CASSPPEGRWREQYF,TGCGCCAGCAGTCCTCCAGAAGGCCGATGGAGGGAGCAGTACTTC
TRBJ1-2,TRBV5-8,-,TRBD1,CASSLDRDYGYTF,TGTGCCAGCAGTTTGGACAGGGACTATGGCTACACCTTC
TRBJ2-2,TRBV9,-,TRBD1,CASSARTGKITGELFF,TGTGCCAGCAGCGCTAGGACAGGGAAGATTACCGGGGAGCTGTTTTTT
TRBJ1-1,TRBV2,-,-,CASRRQGPSNTEAFF,TGTGCCAGCAGGCGGCAGGGCCCGTCGAACACTGAAGCTTTCTTT
TRBJ2-7,TRBV27,-,TRBD1,CASSLWGGQGRGEQYF,TGTGCCAGCAGTTTATGGGGGGGACAGGGGAGAGGCGAGCAGTACTTC
TRBJ2-4,TRBV7-2,few,TRBD2,CASSLEEGLRDIQYF,TGTGCCAGCAGCTTAGAGGAGGGACTACGGGACATTCAGTACTTC
TRBJ2-6,TRBV2,-,-,CASSESAWANVLTF,TGTGCCAGCAGTGAATCAGCCTGGGCCAACGTCCTGACTTTC
TRBJ1-5,TRBV19,-,-,CASHSGETITQPQHF,TGTGCCAGTCATTCAGGGGAAACGATTACGCAGCCCCAGCATTTT
TRBJ1-3,TRBV9,few,-,CASSVDRPSSGNTIYF,TGTGCCAGCAGCGTAGATCGGCCGAGCTCTGGAAACACCATATATTTT
TRBJ2-3,TRBV7-2,-,-,CASSLGGRKDTQYF,TGTGCCAGCAGCTTGGGGGGCCGAAAAGATACGCAGTATTTT
TRBJ1-2,TRBV25-1,-,-,CASSANYGYTF,TGTGCCAGCAGTGCGAACTATGGCTACACCTTC
TRBJ2-2,TRBV6-4,-,-,CASTPLPGTGELFF,TGTGCCAGCACCCCTCTCCCGGGAACCGGGGAGCTGTTTTTT
TRBJ1-1,TRBV27,-,TRBD1,CASSFRGQGAQAFF,TGTGCCAGCAGTTTCCGCGGACAGGGGGCGCAAGCTTTCTTT
TRBJ1-6,TRBV7-8,-,TRBD1,CASSLAPGQGVGSPLHF,TGTGCCAGCAGCTTAGCCCCGGGCCAGGGGGTTGGATCACCCCTCCACTTT
TRBJ2-5,TRBV19,once,TRBD1,CASSPPRGPETQYF,TGTGCCAGTAGTCCGCCCAGGGGGCCCGAGACCCAGTACTTC
TRBJ2-1,TRBV5-1,-,TRBD2,CASSLTSGRDNEQFF,TGCGCCAGCAGCTTAACTAGCGGGAGAGACAATGAGCAGTTCTTC